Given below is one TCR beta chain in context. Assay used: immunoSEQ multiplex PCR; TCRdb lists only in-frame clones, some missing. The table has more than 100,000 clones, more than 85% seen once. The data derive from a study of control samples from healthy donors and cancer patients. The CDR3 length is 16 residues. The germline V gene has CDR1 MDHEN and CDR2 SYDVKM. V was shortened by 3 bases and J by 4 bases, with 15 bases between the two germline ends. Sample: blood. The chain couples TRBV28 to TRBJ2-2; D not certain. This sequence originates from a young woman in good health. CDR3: CASSFSRPPRTGELFF. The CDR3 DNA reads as TGTGCCAGCAGTTTTAGCAGGCCGCCGCGCACCGGGGAGCTGTTTTTT.